Listed here are 24 T cell receptor beta chains from one sample, sequenced in a study of T cell repertoires in cytomegalovirus infection. One entry per CDR3 protein results from TCRdb running MiXCR on the reads. The table lists some 680,000 distinct CDR3 sequences, 35% to 40% of them singletons. Sequencing input: PBMCs. Receptor source: a human donor in good health (CMV status not recorded). Some clones in this sample may be carry-over from other donors' samples.

The chain employs TRBV20-1 and TRBJ1-5; tentative D call: TRBD1 (5 bases). V lost 0 bases, J lost 5 bases, and 17 bases lay in between. From germline, CDR1 is DFQATT and CDR2 SNEGSKA (reference sequence). This CDR3 contains 16 residues. CDR3 protein: CSARDGGRARYQPQHF. DNA for the CDR3: TGCAGTGCTAGAGATGGCGGCAGGGCGCGATATCAGCCCCAGCATTTT.

The chain is built from TRBV7-8 and TRBJ1-5; the D is unclear. In germline, CDR1 is SGHVS, CDR2 FQNEAQ. The CDR3 runs to 16 residues. The V end was cut by 5 bases, the J end by 3 bases, with 17 bases between. The CDR3 sequence is CASSQGAENINQPQHF. The DNA of the CDR3 is TGTGCCAGCAGCCAAGGAGCAGAAAATATCAATCAGCCCCAGCATTTT.

This clonotype has more than one count but fewer than ten. For the CDR3, the DNA is TGTGCCAGCAGTACCCTCGACAGGGACACTGAAGCTTTCTTT. This gives the protein CASSTLDRDTEAFF. The J gene is TRBJ1-1, the V gene TRBV6-5, with 7 bases that match TRBD1. V trimming: 5 bases; J trimming: 3 bases; junction bases outside the gene matches: 6. The CDR3 has 14 residues. Germline loops: CDR1 MNHEY, CDR2 SVGAGI.

The chain is built from TRBV7-6 and TRBJ2-1; 8 nucleotides align to TRBD2. Germline CDR1 SGHVS, CDR2 FNYEAQ. The CDR3 extends over 15 amino acids. V dropped 2 bases and J dropped 10; count of bases not matched to a gene: 10. CDR3 amino acids: CASSLTGGPLVEQFF. The CDR3 DNA sequence: TGTGCCAGCAGCTTAACGGGAGGGCCTTTGGTAGAGCAGTTCTTC.

The gene calls are TRBV29-1 and TRBJ2-7; possibly TRBD1 or TRBD2 for D (6 bases each). CDR1 and CDR2 from the germline V gene are SQVTM and ANQGSEA. Trimming cost V 4 bases and J 5 bases, with 18 bases left between them. The CDR3 covers 14 residues. CDR3 DNA sequence: TGCAGCGTTGGAAGGGATGGAGGGGGGAACGAGCAGTACTTC. Translating it yields CSVGRDGGGNEQYF.

J is TRBJ2-3 and V is TRBV7-8; D not certain. The CDR3 extends over 15 amino acids. Looked up from germline, CDR1 is SGHVS and CDR2 is FQNEAQ. Deletions cut 6 bases from V and 0 bases from J, with 13 bases between. The DNA of the CDR3 is TGTGCCAGCAGGCCACTCAGAACTAGCACAGATACGCAGTATTTT. Translation gives CASRPLRTSTDTQYF.

This clonotype has just a few counts. CDR3 nucleotide sequence: TGTGCCAGCAGTACGGCCCGGGGACGTCCTCTAAGTGGCTACACCTTC. Its protein is CASSTARGRPLSGYTF. The V call is TRBV28, the J call TRBJ1-2; possibly TRBD1 for D (5 bases). There are 16 residues in the CDR3. V was shortened by 5 bases and J by 7 bases, with 23 bases between the two germline ends. Germline V gives CDR1 MDHEN, CDR2 SYDVKM.

This clonotype was counted only a few times. DNA for the CDR3: TGTGCCAGCAGCTTAGTTCATCAGGACACTGAAGCTTTCTTT. This translates into CASSLVHQDTEAFF. This chain connects TRBV7-8 to TRBJ1-1; D remains ambiguous. The V end lost 1 base, the J end lost 3 bases, and 9 bases lay between the germline ends. The CDR3 runs 14 residues. The germline V gene encodes CDR1 SGHVS and CDR2 FQNEAQ.

This clonotype has just a few counts. The rearrangement joins TRBV6-5 to TRBJ2-1; 11 nucleotides match TRBD1. V shed 0 bases and J 9 bases; nucleotides not matched to a gene: 4. This CDR3 is 15 amino acids long. Germline CDR1 reads MNHEY; CDR2 reads SVGAGI. CDR3 loop: CASSYSWTGGSEQFF. Written as DNA, the CDR3 is TGTGCCAGCAGTTACTCGTGGACAGGGGGCAGTGAGCAGTTCTTC.

As regards this clonotype: The junction and the germline gene differ at one end; a read error may be behind it. The V gene is TRBV6-1, the J gene TRBJ1-5; D ambiguous. Looked up from germline, CDR1 is MNHNS and CDR2 is SASEGT. The CDR3 runs 12 residues. CDR3 bases: TGTGCCAGCAGGGAGTTGGGTCAGCACCAGCATTTT. It encodes CASRELGQHQHF.

The CDR3 coding sequence is TGTGCCAGCAGCTTTGGGGGGCAGCTAAGCACAGATACGCAGTATTTT. This encodes CASSFGGQLSTDTQYF. The chain employs TRBV5-4 and TRBJ2-3; D could derive from TRBD1 or TRBD2 (6 bases each). CDR3 length: 16 residues. Trimming removed 2 bases at V and 0 bases at J, with 13 bases between. CDR1 is SGHNT and CDR2 is YYREEE in the germline V gene (reference sequence). The whole variable domain, remainder taken from reference TRBV5-4 and TRBJ2-3, is ETGVTQSPTHLIKTRGQQVTLRCSSQSGHNTVSWYQQALGQGPQFIFQYYREEENGRGNFPPRFSGLQFPNYSSELNVNALELDDSALYLCASSFGGQLSTDTQYFGPGTRLTVL.

The chain links TRBV6-1 to TRBJ2-2, with TRBD2 matching 9 bases. V dropped 5 bases and J dropped 4; count of bases not matched to a gene: 5. This CDR3 spans 15 amino acids. Germline assignment: CDR1 MNHNS and CDR2 SASEGT. CDR3 coding DNA: TGTGCCAGCAGTATAGCGGGAGTCCCCACCGGGGAGCTGTTTTTT. Protein: CASSIAGVPTGELFF.

This chain joins TRBV12-3 or TRBV12-4 and TRBJ2-3; TRBD1 is a possible D gene (5 bases). The CDR3 is 13 amino acids. V was clipped by 6 bases and J by 6 bases, with 13 bases between them. The DNA for the CDR3 is TGTGCCAGCAGCCCAGGGAACCGCGATACGCAGTATTTT. Translation: CASSPGNRDTQYF.

The chain carries TRBV12-3 or TRBV12-4 and TRBJ1-1; perhaps TRBD1 as D (5 bases). The germline V and J ends were trimmed by 6 bases and 0 bases, with 20 bases remaining between them. The CDR3 has 17 amino acids. CDR3: CASRRAGSLDMNTEAFF. The CDR3 nucleotides are TGTGCCAGCAGACGGGCAGGGAGTCTGGATATGAACACTGAAGCTTTCTTT.

CDR3 DNA: TGCGCCAGCAAGACGGGACTCTCCTACAATGAGCAGTTCTTC. Translated: CASKTGLSYNEQFF. The J gene is TRBJ2-1, the V gene TRBV5-1; maybe TRBD2 (6 bases). V was pared by 6 bases and J by 0 bases, with 10 bases between. The CDR3 is 14 amino acids. Germline V gene sequence: CDR1 SGHRS, CDR2 YFSETQ.

V gene TRBV6-1 combines with J gene TRBJ2-7; no clear D. CDR3 length: 16 amino acids. Germline V gene data show CDR1 as MNHNS and CDR2 as SASEGT. Trimming took off 2 bases at V and 3 bases at J, with 17 bases between the two ends. The CDR3 bases are TGTGCCAGCAGTGAAACCAGTCTGGGAAAGGTCTACGAGCAGTACTTC. Encoded protein: CASSETSLGKVYEQYF.

In the case of this clonotype: Its ends do not fully match the called genes, so a read error is possible. The rearrangement uses TRBV7-6 and TRBJ2-7; D may be TRBD1 (5 bases). This CDR3 is built from 12 residues. CDR1 and CDR2 from the germline V gene are SGHVS and FNYEAQ. The CDR3 nucleotides read TGTGCAAGCAGCCTAATTACAGGCGAGCATTACTTC. Translation gives CASSLITGEHYF.

This chain connects TRBV7-2 to TRBJ2-2; D is ambiguous. The CDR3 has 15 residues. Trimming left V 4 bases short and J 0 bases short, with 9 bases between. Germline CDR1 SGHTA, CDR2 FQGNSA. The CDR3: CASSWRGTNTGELFF. CDR3 nucleotide sequence: TGTGCCAGCAGCTGGAGAGGAACGAACACCGGGGAGCTGTTTTTT.

The chain links TRBV5-4 to TRBJ2-3; the match to TRBD2 covers 10 bases. Germline CDR1 and CDR2: SGHNT and YYREEE (reference sequence). The junction had 10 bases not matched to a gene; V was cut back by 0 bases and J by 6 bases. This CDR3 comprises 17 residues. This CDR3 reads CASSLDGLAVGVDTQYF. CDR3 in DNA: TGTGCCAGCAGCTTGGACGGACTAGCGGTAGGCGTGGATACGCAGTATTTT.

The chain couples TRBV10-3 to TRBJ2-1, with TRBD2 as a possible D gene (7 bases). There are 14 residues in the CDR3. V lost 11 bases, J lost 4 bases, and 18 bases lay in between. In germline, CDR1 is ENHRY, CDR2 SYGVKD. CDR3 in DNA: TGTGCCCCCAATGGGGGGGCGACTTACAATGAGCAGTTCTTC. This encodes CAPNGGATYNEQFF.

The CDR3 region is CASSLGMGQGRETQYF. Here the CDR3 DNA reads TGTGCCAGCAGCTTGGGGATGGGACAGGGTCGAGAGACCCAGTACTTC. The genes are TRBV5-4 and TRBJ2-5; 9 positions match TRBD1. CDR3 length: 16 amino acids. V lost 0 bases and J lost 4; bases outside the gene matches: 7. In germline, CDR1 is SGHNT, CDR2 YYREEE (reference sequence).

The CDR3 region is CASRYRTTGGYEQYF. The CDR3 nucleotides read TGTGCCAGTAGGTATAGGACCACCGGGGGCTACGAGCAGTACTTC. The V gene is TRBV19, the J gene TRBJ2-7, with a possible D match to TRBD2 (6 bases). The CDR3 is 15 residues long. Trimming removed 6 bases at V and 3 bases at J, with 18 bases between. Per the germline V gene, CDR1 is LNHDA and CDR2 is SQIVND (reference sequence).

With regard to this clonotype: The germline gene is not matched at one end of the junction; a read error may be the cause. CDR3 nucleotides: TGCAGTGCTAGAGAACTAGCGGGAGCCTACGAGAAGTACTTC. It is translated as CSARELAGAYEKYF. J is TRBJ2-7 and V is TRBV20-1; TRBD2 aligns across 11 bases. Germline assignment: CDR1 DFQATT and CDR2 SNEGSKA (reference sequence). The CDR3 consists of 14 residues.

This clonotype was recorded many times. The V and J genes are TRBV7-2 and TRBJ2-6, with 9 positions matching TRBD1. The junction had 2 bases not matched to a gene; V was cut back by 8 bases and J by 0 bases. Germline CDR1 reads SGHTA; CDR2 reads FQGNSA. This CDR3 spans 15 amino acids. CDR3 residues: CASGTGSSGANVLTF. The CDR3 bases are TGTGCCAGCGGGACAGGGTCCTCTGGGGCCAACGTCCTGACTTTC.